The 17 T cell receptor beta chains presented below share a single source sample, sequenced in a study of blood T cell repertoires in COVID-19. Assay used: immunoSEQ multiplex PCR; TCRdb lists only in-frame clones, some missing. Found here are 80,000 to 100,000 clones, around nine tenths of them singletons; the top ten hold around 2%. Specimen: peripheral blood. These receptors originate from a man aged 45-65 years with COVID-19, enrolled during active disease.

J is TRBJ1-4 and V is TRBV3-1 (or the pseudogene TRBV3-2), with D perhaps matching TRBD1 (6 bases). This CDR3 spans 15 amino acids. Germline loops: CDR1 LGHDT, CDR2 YNNKEL (reference sequence). V lost 1 base and J 5 bases, leaving 11 bases between the germline ends. In DNA form, the CDR3 reads TGTGCCAGCAGCCAAGGGAGTGGGGGCAATGAAAAACTGTTTTTT. Amino acid sequence: CASSQGSGGNEKLFF.

The chain employs TRBV7-9 and TRBJ2-2; TRBD2 matches at 7 bases. CDR3 length: 15 amino acids. In germline, CDR1 is SEHNR, CDR2 FQNEAQ (reference sequence). With V trimmed by 4 bases and J by 5 bases, 7 bases remained unmatched. This CDR3 is CASSSEGLLTGELFF. The CDR3 coding sequence is TGTGCCAGCAGCTCTGAGGGACTACTGACCGGGGAGCTGTTTTTT.

The rearrangement joins TRBV11-2 to TRBJ1-1, with TRBD1 matching 9 bases. The CDR3 is 18 amino acids. The germline CDR1 and CDR2 sequences are SGHAT and FQNNGV. V shed 4 bases, J shed 6 bases, and the junction held 18 bases outside the gene matches. CDR3 nucleotides: TGTGCCAGCAGCTCATATTGGGAACAGGGGGCGCCGGCCGCTGAAGCTTTCTTT. This encodes CASSSYWEQGAPAAEAFF.

The V and J genes are TRBV29-1 and TRBJ1-1; D gene uncertain. CDR1 and CDR2 from the germline V gene are SQVTM and ANQGSEA. Trimming left V 7 bases short and J 4 bases short, with 16 bases between. CDR3 length: 13 residues. The CDR3 loop is CSGGIATVTEAFF. DNA of the CDR3: TGCAGCGGAGGGATAGCTACGGTCACTGAAGCTTTCTTT.

This clone occurred once. This chain uses TRBV10-3 with TRBJ1-3, with D unclear. CDR1 is ENHRY and CDR2 is SYGVKD in the germline V gene. The CDR3 has 17 residues. Deletions cut 4 bases from V and 0 bases from J, with 16 bases between. The CDR3, as DNA: TGTGCCATCAGTGGGAGAGGGCAGAAAAACTCTGGAAACACCATATATTTT. It yields the protein CAISGRGQKNSGNTIYF.

This clone has a handful of counts. The chain uses TRBV2 and TRBJ2-3, with 7 bases fitting TRBD2. V lost 3 bases and J lost 3; bases outside the gene matches: 15. Germline V lookup: CDR1 SNHLY, CDR2 FYNNEI. CDR3 size: 18 residues. The CDR3 sequence is CASSDWASGGSRTDTQYF. In nucleotides, the CDR3 is TGTGCCAGCAGTGACTGGGCTAGCGGTGGGAGTAGAACAGATACGCAGTATTTT.

The genes are TRBV7-9 and TRBJ1-2, with D maybe TRBD1 (5 bases). The CDR3 covers 16 residues. Trimming shortened V by 1 base and J by 0 bases, and 12 bases separated the two germline ends. Germline-derived CDR1 and CDR2 are SEHNR and FQNEAQ (reference sequence). The CDR3 DNA reads TGTGCCAGCAGCTTAGGAGGGGACTCAGCTAACTATGGCTACACCTTC. Translation gives CASSLGGDSANYGYTF.

The chain employs TRBV2 and TRBJ1-4; D is perhaps TRBD1 (5 bases). Germline V gene data show CDR1 as SNHLY and CDR2 as FYNNEI. V was shortened by 6 bases and J by 8 bases, with 16 bases between the two germline ends. CDR3 size: 14 residues. The CDR3 DNA sequence: TGTGCCAGCAGCTCGCTAGGGGTCGGGGAAAAACTGTTTTTT. Its translation is CASSSLGVGEKLFF.

The chain carries TRBV20-1 and TRBJ2-2, with D possibly matching TRBD1 (5 bases). Trimming shortened V by 3 bases and J by 2 bases, and 10 bases separated the two germline ends. The CDR3 length is 14 residues. Germline-derived CDR1 and CDR2 are DFQATT and SNEGSKA (reference sequence). The CDR3 is CSASSQGNTGELFF. The DNA for the CDR3 is TGCAGTGCTAGTAGCCAGGGTAACACCGGGGAGCTGTTTTTT.

J is TRBJ2-1 and V is TRBV2, with 8 bases fitting TRBD1. The CDR3 totals 12 residues. The ends lost 6 bases at V and 10 bases at J; junction bases unmatched: 5. CDR1 and CDR2 (germline): SNHLY, FYNNEI. The CDR3 DNA sequence: TGTGCCAGCAGCGGACAGGGCTACGAGCAGTTCTTC. This encodes CASSGQGYEQFF.

In its sample, this clone was seen a few times. The gene calls are TRBV7-8 and TRBJ1-6; 9 positions agree with TRBD1. Germline values: CDR1 SGHVS, CDR2 FQNEAQ. Trimming cost V 4 bases and J 11 bases; bases outside gene matches: 6. CDR3 length: 14 amino acids. The CDR3 DNA is TGTGCCAGCAGCTCGACGGGACAGGGCACACCCCTCCACTTT. It specifies CASSSTGQGTPLHF.

This clone was observed a single time. The chain carries TRBV5-5 and TRBJ1-6; 8 bases map to TRBD1. Trimming cost V 5 bases and J 7 bases; bases outside gene matches: 5. The CDR3 extends over 14 amino acids. Germline CDR1 reads SGHKS; CDR2 reads YYEKEE (reference sequence). This CDR3 reads CASSMGQENSPLHF. In DNA, the CDR3 is TGTGCCAGCAGTATGGGACAGGAAAATTCACCCCTCCACTTT.

The sample holds a few counts of this clone. The genes are TRBV2 and TRBJ2-1; 7 positions agree with TRBD1. The CDR3 is 14 residues long. Germline-derived CDR1 and CDR2 are SNHLY and FYNNEI. The junction had 5 bases not matched to a gene; V was cut back by 9 bases and J by 0 bases. CDR3 DNA: TGTGCCAGAGACAGGGCGGGCTCCTACAATGAGCAGTTCTTC. It is translated as CARDRAGSYNEQFF.

The chain employs TRBV23-1 and TRBJ1-2, with unresolved D. TRBV23-1 is an open reading frame whose function is uncertain. V lost 0 bases and J 4 bases, leaving 6 bases between the germline ends. The CDR3 consists of 13 residues. The CDR3 DNA sequence: TGCGCCAGCAGTCAATCGGCTCGCTATGGCTACACCTTC. Residues: CASSQSARYGYTF.

This chain joins TRBV3-1 (or the pseudogene TRBV3-2) and TRBJ2-5; tentative D call: TRBD1 (5 bases). Germline V gives CDR1 LGHDT, CDR2 YNNKEL (reference sequence). The CDR3 is 15 residues long. V lost 1 base, J lost 1 base, and 10 bases lay in between. CDR3 sequence (DNA): TGTGCCAGCAGCCAAGGTGTGGGGCCCCAAGAGACCCAGTACTTC. Translated, it gives CASSQGVGPQETQYF.

The chain links TRBV27 to TRBJ2-1, with TRBD2 as a possible D gene (7 bases). The V gene lost 8 bases and the J gene lost 3 bases, with 17 bases spanning the gap. The germline gives CDR1 MNHEY, CDR2 SMNVEV (reference sequence). The length of the CDR3 is 15 residues. CDR3 DNA sequence: TGTGCCAGCCGTGAGGGGGGGGGCGACTACAATGAGCAGTTCTTC. It encodes CASREGGGDYNEQFF.

The chain combines TRBV5-1 with TRBJ2-1; tentatively, D is TRBD1 (5 bases). V lost 4 bases to trimming and J lost 4 bases, with 15 bases between them. The germline V gene encodes CDR1 SGHRS and CDR2 YFSETQ. The CDR3 has 15 amino acids. CDR3 bases: TGCGCCAGCAGCCTGGACAACCCCGGGTACAATGAGCAGTTCTTC. Its protein is CASSLDNPGYNEQFF.